The 14 T cell receptor beta chains below come from one sample, sequenced in a study of cytomegalovirus exposure and HLA in healthy donors (dated by TCRdb to 2015 to 2018). The receptor library was made with the immunoSEQ multiplex PCR assay. For the multiplex PCR, a mixture combining 60 forward primers for TCR Vbeta segments and 13 reverse primers for TCR Jbeta segments was used. The clones in this table, taken by TCRdb from immuneACCESS, are in-frame only. Not every clone is retained; where verified, under half of the shortfall comes from an unresolved V gene, and the cause of the rest is unknown. This sample comprises around 140,000 clones, about 9.2% of them detected only once. More than 6.5% of the sample lies in the top ten. Sequencing was performed on PBMCs. These receptors were obtained from a woman aged 40 to 50 in good health and CMV-seropositive.

This clone turned up a few times. V and J are TRBV2 and TRBJ1-1; TRBD1 agrees at 9 bases. The CDR3 extends over 13 amino acids. Germline V lookup: CDR1 SNHLY, CDR2 FYNNEI. V was pared by 8 bases and J by 5 bases, with 6 bases of the junction left unmatched. In nucleotides, the CDR3 is TGTGCCAGCTGTAAGGACAGGGGAACTGAAGCTTTCTTT. Its translation is CASCKDRGTEAFF.

The rearrangement links TRBV6-1 to TRBJ1-5, with 8 positions matching TRBD1. Trimming removed 6 bases from V and 6 bases from J; junction bases left unmatched: 10. This CDR3 is 15 amino acids long. Looked up from germline, CDR1 is MNHNS and CDR2 is SASEGT. The CDR3 bases are TGTGCCAGCAGAGACAGGGGCAGGGGAGGTCAGCCCCAGCATTTT. Translated: CASRDRGRGGQPQHF.

The rearrangement links TRBV18 to TRBJ1-4; 8 nucleotides match TRBD1. This CDR3 has 16 residues. The germline CDR1 and CDR2 sequences are KGHSH and LQKENI. V was clipped by 3 bases and J by 10 bases; unmatched bases: 13. As DNA, the CDR3 is TGTGCCAGCTCACCTAATCCCAGGGGGCTCGGGGTAAAACTGTTTTTT. It specifies CASSPNPRGLGVKLFF.

This clone occurred a few times. This sequence joins TRBV14 and TRBJ1-5; tentative D call: TRBD1 (5 bases). Germline V lookup: CDR1 SGHDN, CDR2 FVKESK. V shed 3 bases and J shed 9 bases, with 9 bases lying between them. This CDR3 has 12 residues. The CDR3 DNA is TGTGCCAGCAGCCAGGGGCATCTGCCCCAGCATTTT. Protein product: CASSQGHLPQHF.

This clone was seen more than once but under ten times. The chain is built from TRBV11-2 and TRBJ2-5, with D perhaps TRBD1 (6 bases). This CDR3 comprises 13 residues. Germline CDR1 SGHAT, CDR2 FQNNGV. Between the trimmed V and J ends, which lost 4 bases and 1 base, there was a span of 7 bases. The CDR3 is CASSWTAQETQYF. CDR3 sequence (DNA): TGTGCCAGCAGCTGGACAGCCCAAGAGACCCAGTACTTC. The variable domain in full, completed from reference TRBV11-2 and TRBJ2-5, reads EAGVAQSPRYKIIEKRQSVAFWCNPISGHATLYWYQQILGQGPKLLIQFQNNGVVDDSQLPKDRFSAERLKGVDSTLKIQPAKLEDSAVYLCASSWTAQETQYFGPGTRLLVL.

This clone has more than one count but fewer than ten. The chain carries TRBV5-1 and TRBJ1-6; tentative D call: TRBD1 (6 bases). The V end lost 1 base, the J end lost 6 bases, and 17 bases lay between the germline ends. Germline V gene lookup returns CDR1 SGHRS and CDR2 YFSETQ. This CDR3 has 17 amino acids. CDR3 nucleotides: TGCGCCAGCAGCTTGATCGAACAGGGTTCGGGTAATTCACCCCTCCACTTT. Protein product: CASSLIEQGSGNSPLHF.

The CDR3 DNA reads TGCGCTACGAAAGATACAGGGGTCACTGAAGCTTTCTTT. This encodes CATKDTGVTEAFF. The rearrangement links TRBV10-2 to TRBJ1-1, with TRBD1 matching 7 bases. The CDR3 spans 13 residues. Germline assignment: CDR1 WSHSY and CDR2 SAAADI.

This chain connects TRBV27 to TRBJ2-7, with 11 nucleotides matching TRBD1. Trimming took 3 bases from V and 4 from J; bases not matched to a gene: 2. From germline, CDR1 is MNHEY and CDR2 SMNVEV (reference sequence). The CDR3 runs to 14 residues. CDR3: CASSFGDRGYEQYF. CDR3 DNA sequence: TGTGCCAGCAGTTTCGGGGACAGGGGGTACGAGCAGTACTTC.

V gene TRBV6-1 combines with J gene TRBJ1-4, with 10 bases aligning to TRBD1. Germline V gene data show CDR1 as MNHNS and CDR2 as SASEGT. Unmatched junction bases numbered 5, after V lost 5 bases and J lost 8 bases. The CDR3 covers 14 residues. CDR3 DNA sequence: TGTGCCAGCAGTACCGGGACAGGGGTAGAAAAACTGTTTTTT. Amino acids: CASSTGTGVEKLFF.

This clone was detected a few times. The chain couples TRBV5-5 to TRBJ2-6; a weak D match, TRBD1 (6 bases). V lost 4 bases and J lost 0, with 20 bases in between. Germline V gene sequence: CDR1 SGHKS, CDR2 YYEKEE (reference sequence). The CDR3 sequence is 19 residues long. The chain's CDR3 is CASSLTSGGQLSGANVLTF. Written as DNA, the CDR3 is TGTGCCAGCAGCCTAACGAGTGGGGGCCAACTCTCTGGGGCCAACGTCCTGACTTTC.

This chain joins TRBV15 and TRBJ1-2, with 7 bases fitting TRBD1. CDR1 is LNHNV and CDR2 is YYDKDF in the germline V gene (reference sequence). With V trimmed by 0 bases and J by 5 bases, 9 bases remained unmatched. The CDR3 is made up of 16 amino acids. CDR3 sequence reads: CATSRDITGAEYGYTF. The CDR3 nucleotides read TGTGCCACCAGCAGAGATATCACAGGGGCGGAGTATGGCTACACCTTC.

This clone was found a few times. J is TRBJ1-2 and V is TRBV29-1; 9 bases are a match to TRBD1. There are 12 residues in the CDR3. Looked up from germline, CDR1 is SQVTM and CDR2 is ANQGSEA. Trimming took 6 bases from V and 7 from J; bases not matched to a gene: 6. CDR3 sequence (DNA): TGCAGCGTATGGACAGGGGATGGTGGCTACACCTTC. As protein: CSVWTGDGGYTF.

The rearrangement links TRBV6-1 to TRBJ1-6, with 7 bases aligning to TRBD1. There are 16 residues in the CDR3. The V segment lost 0 bases and the J segment 7 bases; nucleotides outside the gene matches: 6. Germline V gives CDR1 MNHNS, CDR2 SASEGT. CDR3 in amino acids: CASSEARPTGNSPLHF. Written as DNA, the CDR3 is TGTGCCAGCAGTGAAGCCCGCCCGACAGGGAATTCACCCCTCCACTTT.

V is TRBV12-5 and J is TRBJ2-3; D is perhaps TRBD1 (5 bases). V was pared by 3 bases and J by 4 bases, with 11 bases between. Germline V lookup: CDR1 LGHNT, CDR2 FRNRAP. This CDR3 region has 14 residues. Here the CDR3 DNA reads TGTGCTAGTGGTTTCAGGGTCTGGGCAGATACGCAGTATTTT. Amino acids: CASGFRVWADTQYF.